Listed below are T cell receptor beta chains from one sample, sequenced in a study of shared clonotypes between healthy human individuals. Clones were sequenced by immunoSEQ multiplex PCR, and TCRdb holds only the in-frame ones, with some missing. The repertoire holds about 2 million clones, with about 95% as singletons. The sequenced sample was naive CD8+ T cells sorted from blood. These receptors originate from a man aged 18 to 29 in good health. Each CDR3 is given with its conserved first and last residue. A D gene is named only where the DNA matches it firmly. Some rows mark clone size as missing; the rest say once, few, many or name a class of expanded clone.

J gene | CDR3 length | D gene | clone size | V gene | CDR3 DNA | CDR3 protein
TRBJ2-7 | 15 | TRBD2 | NA | TRBV7-2 | TGTGCCAGCAGCTTAGATTCTAGCGGGATCTACGAGCAGTACTTC | CASSLDSSGIYEQYF
TRBJ1-1 | 12 | NA | NA | TRBV5-4 | TGTGCCAGCAGCCGAGTGAACACTGAAGCTTTCTTT | CASSRVNTEAFF
TRBJ2-1 | 15 | NA | NA | TRBV27 | TGTGCCAGCAAACTCGGGGTCAGGTCTAATGATGAGCAGTTCTTC | CASKLGVRSNDEQFF
TRBJ1-6 | 15 | NA | NA | TRBV6-6 | TGTGCCAGCAGTCACGGGACGGGGAGTAATTCACCCCTCCACTTT | CASSHGTGSNSPLHF
TRBJ2-7 | 15 | TRBD2 | NA | TRBV6-5 | TGTGCCAGCAGCCGGTGGCGGGGAGCGGGGGACGAGCAGTACTTC | CASSRWRGAGDEQYF
TRBJ2-1 | 12 | NA | NA | TRBV9 | TGTGCCAGCAGCGCGAGCTACAATGAGCAGTTCTTC | CASSASYNEQFF
TRBJ2-1 | 12 | NA | NA | TRBV25-1 | TGTGCCAGCAGTGTCTACTTGGATGAGCAGTTCTTC | CASSVYLDEQFF
TRBJ1-3 | 15 | TRBD1 | NA | TRBV7-6 | TGTGCCAGCAGCTTGACACAGGGGTCCGGAAACACCATATATTTT | CASSLTQGSGNTIYF
TRBJ1-2 | 11 | NA | NA | TRBV4-3 | TGCGCCGCGCAGCGTGTCGTTGGCTACACCTTC | CAAQRVVGYTF
TRBJ2-3 | 13 | NA | NA | TRBV6-6 | TGTGCCAGCAGTTACTGGGGAGCAGATACGCAGTATTTT | CASSYWGADTQYF
TRBJ2-1 | 15 | NA | NA | TRBV14 | TGTGCCAGCAGCCCTCAGCGCGGAACCTACAATGAGCAGTTCTTC | CASSPQRGTYNEQFF
TRBJ2-3 | 13 | NA | NA | TRBV9 | TGTGCCAGCAGCGCCGGGTACACAGATACGCAGTATTTT | CASSAGYTDTQYF
TRBJ2-7 | 14 | NA | NA | TRBV11-2 | TGTGCCAGCAGCTTGGGCGGGACACTCTACGAGCAGTACTTC | CASSLGGTLYEQYF
TRBJ2-7 | 14 | NA | NA | TRBV5-6 | TGTGCCAGCAGCTTGTCAGGGAGCTCCTACGAGCAGTACTTC | CASSLSGSSYEQYF
TRBJ1-2 | 15 | TRBD1 | once | TRBV5-4 | TGTGCCAGCAGCTTGGTAACAGGGGGGGAACGTGGCTACACCTTC | CASSLVTGGERGYTF
TRBJ2-7 | 16 | NA | NA | TRBV4-3 | TGCGCCAGCAGCCAAGATGTAACAGGCAAGATTTACGAGCAGTACTTC | CASSQDVTGKIYEQYF
TRBJ2-1 | 14 | NA | NA | TRBV7-2 | TGTGCCAGCAGCTTGGTCGGAGAAGGGAATGAGCAGTTCTTC | CASSLVGEGNEQFF
TRBJ2-7 | 15 | TRBD1 | NA | TRBV7-8 | TGTGCCAGCAGCTTAGTAACGGACAGGGGCTACGAGCAGTACTTC | CASSLVTDRGYEQYF
TRBJ2-1 | 13 | NA | NA | TRBV4-1 | TGCGCCAGCAGCCAAGTGGGGAACGGGGAGCAGTTCTTC | CASSQVGNGEQFF
TRBJ2-3 | 13 | TRBD2 | once | TRBV2 | TGTGCCAGCGCCGGGAGGGAGGCAGATACGCAGTATTTT | CASAGREADTQYF
TRBJ2-7 | 13 | NA | NA | TRBV19 | TGTGCCACCCGTGGGCTAGGGGTGAACGAGCAGTACTTC | CATRGLGVNEQYF
TRBJ1-1 | 13 | NA | NA | TRBV6-5 | TGTGCCAGCAGTTACGGGCAGGGTGGTGAAGCTTTCTTT | CASSYGQGGEAFF
TRBJ2-3 | 16 | TRBD1 | NA | TRBV4-1 | TGCGCCAGCAGCCACTTCCCGGGACAGGGTTACGATACGCAGTATTTT | CASSHFPGQGYDTQYF
TRBJ1-1 | 14 | TRBD1 | NA | TRBV7-9 | TGTGCCAGCAGCCCCGTCAGGGGGCAGACTGAAGCTTTCTTT | CASSPVRGQTEAFF
TRBJ1-3 | 14 | NA | NA | TRBV29-1 | TGCAGCGTTGCCAGGGAGAGCTCTGGAAACACCATATATTTT | CSVARESSGNTIYF
TRBJ2-1 | 15 | TRBD1 | NA | TRBV27 | TGTGCCAGCGGCGGACAGGGGGCCTCCTACAATGAGCAGTTCTTC | CASGGQGASYNEQFF
TRBJ1-4 | 16 | TRBD1 | NA | TRBV2 | TGTGCCAGCAGCAACGGGACAGGGGCGACTAATGAAAAACTGTTTTTT | CASSNGTGATNEKLFF
TRBJ1-1 | 11 | NA | NA | TRBV7-9 | TGTGCCAGCAGCGGGGACGGCGGAGCTTTCTTT | CASSGDGGAFF
TRBJ2-1 | 15 | NA | NA | TRBV2 | TGTGCCAGCGGCGGTAGGGGCGGGGTCTACAATGAGCAGTTCTTC | CASGGRGGVYNEQFF